These 17 T cell receptor beta chains share one sample of origin, sequenced in a study of early T cells in non-severe SARS-CoV-2 infection. TCRdb reprocessed the 5' RACE reads with MiXCR, giving one entry per CDR3 protein. Among some 120,000 distinct CDR3 sequences listed, 15% were seen once. Sequencing used whole blood. The receptor source for this set is an adult who was a healthcare worker with PCR-confirmed SARS-CoV-2 infection or an uninfected control (not recorded which).

This rearrangement joins TRBV7-8 to TRBJ1-1, with a weak D call TRBD1 (5 bases). V was pared by 1 base and J by 5 bases, with 11 bases between. The germline gives CDR1 SGHVS, CDR2 FQNEAQ. The CDR3 has 14 amino acids. The chain's CDR3 is CASSLDRSPTEAFF. The CDR3 DNA reads TGTGCCAGCAGCTTAGACAGGTCCCCAACTGAAGCTTTCTTT.

This clonotype was observed many times. The chain combines TRBV24-1 with TRBJ2-5, with 11 nucleotides matching TRBD2. Germline lookup yields CDR1 KGHDR and CDR2 SFDVKD. Losses at the gene ends were 4 bases for V and 7 bases for J; bases not matched to a gene: 10. This CDR3 spans 16 amino acids. In DNA form, the CDR3 reads TGTGCCACCAGTGACGCGACTAGCGGGGCCGCGGGGACCCAGTACTTC. Translation: CATSDATSGAAGTQYF.

This clonotype has just a few counts. V usage is TRBV29-1 and J usage is TRBJ2-3; no reliable D call. The CDR3 sequence is 13 residues long. The V end lost 7 bases, the J end lost 0 bases, and 11 bases lay between the germline ends. Germline assignment: CDR1 SQVTM and CDR2 ANQGSEA. CDR3 amino acids: CSAGKLSTDTQYF. DNA of the CDR3: TGCAGCGCCGGAAAGCTAAGCACAGATACGCAGTATTTT.

This clonotype appeared a few times. Written as DNA, the CDR3 is TGTGCCAGCAGCCAGGGGCTCTCCGGGACTTACCAAGAGACCCAGTACTTC. The encoded protein is CASSQGLSGTYQETQYF. The J gene is TRBJ2-5, the V gene TRBV4-2; TRBD2 is a possible D gene (6 bases). The CDR3 loop spans 17 amino acids. Germline CDR1 reads LGHNA; CDR2 reads YNFKEQ. V was clipped by 3 bases and J by 0 bases, with 17 bases between them.

This clonotype has a count of ten or more. J is TRBJ1-5 and V is TRBV20-1, with D possibly TRBD1 on 5 matching bases. This CDR3 comprises 15 residues. Germline CDR1 is DFQATT and CDR2 is SNEGSKA (reference sequence). V lost 5 bases and J 4 bases, leaving 18 bases between the germline ends. DNA of the CDR3: TGCAGTGCTCCCCTCACGACGGGACGTAATCAGCCCCAGCATTTT. As protein: CSAPLTTGRNQPQHF.

V usage is TRBV2 and J usage is TRBJ2-7; either TRBD1 or TRBD2 may fit D (5 bases each). The germline gives CDR1 SNHLY, CDR2 FYNNEI. The CDR3 runs to 12 residues. With 5 bases removed from V and 10 bases from J, the gap between germline ends came to 15 bases. This CDR3 reads CASSRDGNYQYF. The CDR3 DNA sequence: TGTGCCAGCAGTCGGGACGGAAACTACCAGTACTTC.

This chain connects TRBV28 to TRBJ2-7; TRBD2 might be the D (5 bases). Germline CDR1 MDHEN, CDR2 SYDVKM. Trimming took off 6 bases at V and 5 bases at J, with 14 bases between the two ends. The CDR3 extends over 13 amino acids. The CDR3 DNA reads TGTGCCAGCAGACCCCCCGGGGTAGACGAGCAGTACTTC. The encoded protein is CASRPPGVDEQYF.

This clonotype occurred a few times. The chain employs TRBV30 and TRBJ2-4; D gene ambiguous. Looked up from germline, CDR1 is GTSNPN and CDR2 is SVGIG (reference sequence). The CDR3 totals 14 residues. V was pared by 5 bases and J by 0 bases, with 11 bases between. The CDR3 protein is CAWALRLAKNIQYF. In nucleotides, the CDR3 is TGTGCCTGGGCTTTGCGACTAGCCAAAAACATTCAGTACTTC.

This clonotype has just a few counts. The rearrangement joins TRBV20-1 to TRBJ2-5; no reliable D call. The CDR3 is made up of 12 amino acids. V was pared by 3 bases and J by 0 bases, with 5 bases between. Germline-derived CDR1 and CDR2 are DFQATT and SNEGSKA (reference sequence). The CDR3 nucleotides are TGCAGTGCTAGCCCCAACCAAGAGACCCAGTACTTC. Translation gives CSASPNQETQYF.

The sample holds a few counts of this clonotype. The gene calls are TRBV9 and TRBJ1-1, with TRBD1 as a possible D gene (6 bases). CDR1 is SGDLS and CDR2 is YYNGEE in the germline V gene. V was pared by 5 bases and J by 2 bases, with 10 bases between. The length of the CDR3 is 13 residues. CDR3 loop: CASRPGENTEAFF. The DNA for the CDR3 is TGTGCCAGCAGACCAGGGGAAAACACTGAAGCTTTCTTT.

V usage is TRBV2 and J usage is TRBJ1-3; no firm D call. V lost 5 bases and J 0 bases, leaving 14 bases between the germline ends. Germline V gives CDR1 SNHLY, CDR2 FYNNEI. This CDR3 region has 16 residues. DNA for the CDR3: TGTGCCAGCAGTCTTCAACCCGACCTCTCTGGAAACACCATATATTTT. This translates into CASSLQPDLSGNTIYF.

The V call is TRBV5-1, the J call TRBJ2-2; D is possibly TRBD2 (6 bases). CDR3 size: 14 residues. Looked up from germline, CDR1 is SGHRS and CDR2 is YFSETQ. Trimming shortened V by 3 bases and J by 4 bases, and 10 bases separated the two germline ends. The CDR3 region is CASSSMGGTGELFF. The CDR3 coding sequence is TGCGCCAGCAGCTCGATGGGGGGCACCGGGGAGCTGTTTTTT.

V gene TRBV20-1 combines with J gene TRBJ2-3; D not certain. Germline V lookup: CDR1 DFQATT, CDR2 SNEGSKA (reference sequence). Trimming pared 0 bases from V and 2 bases from J, leaving 6 bases between. This CDR3 spans 13 amino acids. The DNA of the CDR3 is TGCAGTGCTAGAGAGCGGTACACAGATACGCAGTATTTT. It encodes CSARERYTDTQYF.

The J gene is TRBJ2-7, the V gene TRBV28, with 11 nucleotides matching TRBD2. Germline lookup yields CDR1 MDHEN and CDR2 SYDVKM. This CDR3 is 16 amino acids long. The V and J ends lost 4 bases and 2 bases, in that order; junction bases with no gene match: 7. Here the CDR3 reads CASSSPLAGGPYEQYF. CDR3 nucleotide sequence: TGTGCCAGCAGTTCCCCTCTAGCGGGGGGTCCCTACGAGCAGTACTTC.

CDR3 DNA: TGCAGTGCGCAAAAAGAGGTTCATCAGCCCCAGCATTTT. Translating it yields CSAQKEVHQPQHF. The V call is TRBV20-1, the J call TRBJ1-5, with no clear D. With 6 bases removed from V and 5 bases from J, the gap between germline ends came to 14 bases. This CDR3 comprises 13 residues. From germline, CDR1 is DFQATT and CDR2 SNEGSKA (reference sequence).

The chain recombines TRBV29-1 with TRBJ2-7; tentative D call: TRBD2 (5 bases). V lost 5 bases to trimming and J lost 2 bases, with 10 bases between them. The CDR3 totals 12 residues. Per the germline V gene, CDR1 is SQVTM and CDR2 is ANQGSEA. CDR3: CSVQDGTYEQYF. CDR3 DNA: TGCAGCGTTCAGGACGGGACCTACGAGCAGTACTTC.

In its sample, this clonotype was seen a few times. The DNA for the CDR3 is TGTGCCAGCAGCCCCGGGAGGTTAGACAATGAGCAGTTCTTC. It specifies CASSPGRLDNEQFF. V and J are TRBV3-1 and TRBJ2-1; 7 bases map to TRBD2. This CDR3 spans 14 amino acids. V shed 4 bases, J shed 5 bases, and the junction held 5 bases outside the gene matches. In germline, CDR1 is LGHDT, CDR2 YNNKEL (reference sequence).